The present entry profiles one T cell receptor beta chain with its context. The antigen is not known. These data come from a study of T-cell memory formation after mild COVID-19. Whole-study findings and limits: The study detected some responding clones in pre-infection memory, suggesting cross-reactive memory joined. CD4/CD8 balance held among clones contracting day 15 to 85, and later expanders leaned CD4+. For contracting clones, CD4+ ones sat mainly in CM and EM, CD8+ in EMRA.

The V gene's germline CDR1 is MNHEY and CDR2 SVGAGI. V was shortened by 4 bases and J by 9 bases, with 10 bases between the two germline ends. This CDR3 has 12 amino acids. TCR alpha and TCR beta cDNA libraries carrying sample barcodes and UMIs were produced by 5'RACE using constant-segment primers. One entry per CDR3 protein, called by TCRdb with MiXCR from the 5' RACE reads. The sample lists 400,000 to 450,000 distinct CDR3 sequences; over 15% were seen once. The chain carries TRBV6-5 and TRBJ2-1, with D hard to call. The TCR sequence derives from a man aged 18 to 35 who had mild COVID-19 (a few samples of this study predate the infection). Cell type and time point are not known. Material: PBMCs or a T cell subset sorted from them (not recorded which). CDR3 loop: CASSSRPGEQFF. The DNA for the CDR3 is TGTGCCAGCAGTTCCCGACCTGGTGAGCAGTTCTTC.